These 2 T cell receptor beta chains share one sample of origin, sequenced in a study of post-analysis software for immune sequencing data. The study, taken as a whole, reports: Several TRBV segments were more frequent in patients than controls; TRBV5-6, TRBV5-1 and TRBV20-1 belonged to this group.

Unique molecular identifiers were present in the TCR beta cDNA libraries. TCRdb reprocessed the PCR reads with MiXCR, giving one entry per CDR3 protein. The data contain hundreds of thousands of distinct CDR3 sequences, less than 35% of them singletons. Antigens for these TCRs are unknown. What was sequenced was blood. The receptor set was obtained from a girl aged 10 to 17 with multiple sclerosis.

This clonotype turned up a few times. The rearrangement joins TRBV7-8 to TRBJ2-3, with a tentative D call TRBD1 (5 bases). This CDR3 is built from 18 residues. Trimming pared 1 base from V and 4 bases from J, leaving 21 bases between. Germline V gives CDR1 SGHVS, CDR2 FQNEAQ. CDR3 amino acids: CASSLVVRQGPGPDTQYF. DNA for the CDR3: TGTGCCAGCAGCTTAGTGGTCCGGCAGGGCCCAGGTCCAGATACGCAGTATTTT.

CDR3 region: CASSADSGSYNEQFF. The CDR3 DNA reads TGCGCCAGCAGCGCAGATAGCGGGTCCTACAATGAGCAGTTCTTC. This rearrangement joins TRBV5-1 to TRBJ2-1, with 7 bases matching TRBD2. This CDR3 has 15 amino acids. V shed 4 bases, J shed 1 base, and the junction held 5 bases outside the gene matches. Germline assignment: CDR1 SGHRS and CDR2 YFSETQ.